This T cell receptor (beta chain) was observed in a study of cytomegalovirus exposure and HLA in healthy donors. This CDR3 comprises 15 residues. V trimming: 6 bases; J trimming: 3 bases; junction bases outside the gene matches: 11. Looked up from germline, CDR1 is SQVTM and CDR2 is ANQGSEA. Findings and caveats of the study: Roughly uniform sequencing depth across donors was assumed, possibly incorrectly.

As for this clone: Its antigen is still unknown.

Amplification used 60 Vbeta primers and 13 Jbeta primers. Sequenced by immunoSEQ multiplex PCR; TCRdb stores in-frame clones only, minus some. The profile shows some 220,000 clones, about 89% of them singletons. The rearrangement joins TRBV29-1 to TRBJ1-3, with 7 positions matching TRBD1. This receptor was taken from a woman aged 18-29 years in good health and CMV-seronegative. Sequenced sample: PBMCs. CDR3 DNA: TGCAGCGTCGCAGCGACAGGGAGTGGTGGAAACACCATATATTTT. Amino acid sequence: CSVAATGSGGNTIYF.